Sequencing of this T cell receptor (beta chain) was carried out in a study of blood T cell repertoires in COVID-19. Study-level information: Acute and convalescent COVID-19 specimens originated in the United States, Italy and Spain. PBMCs, B-cell-depleted T cells, or T cells were the source of the cDNA or gDNA that made up the material.

CDR1 and CDR2 from the germline V gene are SGHDT and YYEEEE. The CDR3 has 11 residues. On this clone: An end of the junction differs from the germline gene, which may be a read error.

In the study's own analysis: Scientists estimated how many nucleated cells there were by amplifying reference gene primers. TCRdb's table, derived via immunoSEQ multiplex PCR, lists solely in-frame clones and lacks some. V, J and clone size derive from that table, while D and trimming were established from the DNA sequence. Of approximately 140,000 clones in the sample, about 89% were seen once. The TCR was taken from a man aged 50 to 60 with active or convalescent COVID-19. The sequenced sample consisted of peripheral blood. The chain uses TRBV5-6 and TRBJ2-1; D may be TRBD1 (5 bases). The CDR3 sequence is CASSRGAGPLF. Written as DNA, the CDR3 is TGTGCCAGCAGCCGTGGGGCAGGGCCCCTCTTC. The whole variable domain, remainder taken from reference TRBV5-6 and TRBJ2-1, is DAGVTQSPTHLIKTRGQQVTLRCSPKSGHDTVSWYQQALGQGPQFIFQYYEEEERQRGNFPDRFSGHQFPNYSSELNVNALLLGDSALYLCASSRGAGPLFGPGTRLTVL.